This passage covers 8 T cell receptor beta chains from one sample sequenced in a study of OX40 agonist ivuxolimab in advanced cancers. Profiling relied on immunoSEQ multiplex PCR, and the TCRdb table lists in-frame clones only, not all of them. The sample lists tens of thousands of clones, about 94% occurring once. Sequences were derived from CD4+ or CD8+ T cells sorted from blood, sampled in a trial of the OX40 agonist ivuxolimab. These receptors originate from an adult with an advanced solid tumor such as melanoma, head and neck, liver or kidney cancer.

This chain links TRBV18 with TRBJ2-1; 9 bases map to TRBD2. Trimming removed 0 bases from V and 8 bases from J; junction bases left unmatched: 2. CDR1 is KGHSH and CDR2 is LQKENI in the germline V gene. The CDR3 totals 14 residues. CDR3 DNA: TGTGCCAGCTCACCACCGGCTAGCGGGGATGAGCAGTTCTTC. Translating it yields CASSPPASGDEQFF.

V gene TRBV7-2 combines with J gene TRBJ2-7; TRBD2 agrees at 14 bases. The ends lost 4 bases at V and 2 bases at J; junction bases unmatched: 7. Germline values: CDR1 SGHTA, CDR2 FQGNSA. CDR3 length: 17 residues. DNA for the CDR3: TGTGCCAGCAGCTCTACTCAGACTAGCGGGAGGGCCTACGAGCAGTACTTC. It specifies CASSSTQTSGRAYEQYF.

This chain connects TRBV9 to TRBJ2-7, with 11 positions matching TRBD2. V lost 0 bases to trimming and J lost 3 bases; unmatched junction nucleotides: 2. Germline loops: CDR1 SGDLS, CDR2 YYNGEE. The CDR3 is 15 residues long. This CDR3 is CASSVGTSGGYEQYF. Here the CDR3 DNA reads TGTGCCAGCAGCGTAGGAACTAGCGGGGGCTACGAGCAGTACTTC.

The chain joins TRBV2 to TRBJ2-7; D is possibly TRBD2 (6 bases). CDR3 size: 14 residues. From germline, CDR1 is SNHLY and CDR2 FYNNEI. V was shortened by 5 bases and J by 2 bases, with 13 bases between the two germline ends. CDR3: CASSPFGGPYEQYF. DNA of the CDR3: TGTGCCAGCAGTCCCTTCGGGGGACCCTACGAGCAGTACTTC.

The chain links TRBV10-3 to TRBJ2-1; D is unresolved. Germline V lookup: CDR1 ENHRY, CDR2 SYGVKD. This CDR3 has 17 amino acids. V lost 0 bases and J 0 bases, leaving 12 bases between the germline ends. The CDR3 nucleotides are TGTGCCATCAGTGAGTCGATAGGCCTGAGCTCCTACAATGAGCAGTTCTTC. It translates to CAISESIGLSSYNEQFF.

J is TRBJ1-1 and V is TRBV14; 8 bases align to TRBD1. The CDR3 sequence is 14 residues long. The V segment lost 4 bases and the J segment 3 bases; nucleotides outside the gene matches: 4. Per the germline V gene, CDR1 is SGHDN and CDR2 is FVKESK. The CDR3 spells CASSPLDRDTEAFF. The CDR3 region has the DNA TGTGCCAGCAGCCCATTGGACAGGGACACTGAAGCTTTCTTT.

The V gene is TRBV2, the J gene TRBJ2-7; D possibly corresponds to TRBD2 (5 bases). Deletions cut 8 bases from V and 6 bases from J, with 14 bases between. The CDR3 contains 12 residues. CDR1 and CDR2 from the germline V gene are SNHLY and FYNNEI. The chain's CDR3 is CASGRLASEQYF. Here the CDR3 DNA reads TGTGCCAGCGGACGGTTAGCGTCCGAGCAGTACTTC.

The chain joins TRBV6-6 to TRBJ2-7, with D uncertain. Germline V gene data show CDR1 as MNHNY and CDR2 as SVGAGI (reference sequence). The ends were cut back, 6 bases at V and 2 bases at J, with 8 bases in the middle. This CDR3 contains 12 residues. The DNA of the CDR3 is TGTGCCAGCAGCCTACCAACCTACGAGCAGTACTTC. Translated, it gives CASSLPTYEQYF.